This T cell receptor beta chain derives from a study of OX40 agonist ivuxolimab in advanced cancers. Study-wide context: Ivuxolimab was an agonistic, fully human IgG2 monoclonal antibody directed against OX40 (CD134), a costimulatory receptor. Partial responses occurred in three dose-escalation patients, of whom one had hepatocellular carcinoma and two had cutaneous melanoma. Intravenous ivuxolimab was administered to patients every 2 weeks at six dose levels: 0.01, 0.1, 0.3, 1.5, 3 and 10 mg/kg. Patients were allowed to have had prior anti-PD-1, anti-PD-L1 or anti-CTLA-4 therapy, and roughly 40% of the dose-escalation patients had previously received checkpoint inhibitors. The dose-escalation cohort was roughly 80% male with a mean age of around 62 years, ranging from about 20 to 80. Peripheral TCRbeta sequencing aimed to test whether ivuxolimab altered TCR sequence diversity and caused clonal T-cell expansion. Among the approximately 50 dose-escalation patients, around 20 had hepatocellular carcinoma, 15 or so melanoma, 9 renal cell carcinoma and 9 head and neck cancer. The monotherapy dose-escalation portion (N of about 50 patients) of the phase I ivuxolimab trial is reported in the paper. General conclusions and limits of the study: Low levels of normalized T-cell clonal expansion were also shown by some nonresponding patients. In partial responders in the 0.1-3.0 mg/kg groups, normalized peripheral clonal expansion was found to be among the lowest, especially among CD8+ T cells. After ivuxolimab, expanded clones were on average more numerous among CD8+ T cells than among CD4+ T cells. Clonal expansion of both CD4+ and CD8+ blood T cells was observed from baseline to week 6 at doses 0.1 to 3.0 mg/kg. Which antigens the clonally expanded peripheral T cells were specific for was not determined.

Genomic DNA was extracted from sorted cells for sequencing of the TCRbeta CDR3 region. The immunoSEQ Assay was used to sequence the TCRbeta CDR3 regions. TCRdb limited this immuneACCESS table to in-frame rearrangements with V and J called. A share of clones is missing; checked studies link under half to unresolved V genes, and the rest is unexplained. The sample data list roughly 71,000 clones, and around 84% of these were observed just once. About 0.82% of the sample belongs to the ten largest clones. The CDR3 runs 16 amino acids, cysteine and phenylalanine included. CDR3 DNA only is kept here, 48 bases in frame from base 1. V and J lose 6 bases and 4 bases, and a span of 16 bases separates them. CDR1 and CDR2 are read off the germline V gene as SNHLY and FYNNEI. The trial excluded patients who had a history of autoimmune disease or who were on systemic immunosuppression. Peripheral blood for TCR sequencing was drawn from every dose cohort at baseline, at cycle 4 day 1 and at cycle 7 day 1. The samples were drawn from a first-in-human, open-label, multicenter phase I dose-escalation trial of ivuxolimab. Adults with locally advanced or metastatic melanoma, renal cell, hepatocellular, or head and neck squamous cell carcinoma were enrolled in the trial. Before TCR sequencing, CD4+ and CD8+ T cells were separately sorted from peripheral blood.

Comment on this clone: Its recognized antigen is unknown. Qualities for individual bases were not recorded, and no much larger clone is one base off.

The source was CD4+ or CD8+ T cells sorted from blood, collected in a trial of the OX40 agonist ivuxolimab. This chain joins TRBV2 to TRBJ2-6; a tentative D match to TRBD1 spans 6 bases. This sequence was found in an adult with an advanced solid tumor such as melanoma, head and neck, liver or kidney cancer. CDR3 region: CASRQGQGLGANVLTF. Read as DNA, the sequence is TGTGCCAGCAGACAAGGCCAGGGGTTAGGGGCCAACGTCCTGACTTTC.